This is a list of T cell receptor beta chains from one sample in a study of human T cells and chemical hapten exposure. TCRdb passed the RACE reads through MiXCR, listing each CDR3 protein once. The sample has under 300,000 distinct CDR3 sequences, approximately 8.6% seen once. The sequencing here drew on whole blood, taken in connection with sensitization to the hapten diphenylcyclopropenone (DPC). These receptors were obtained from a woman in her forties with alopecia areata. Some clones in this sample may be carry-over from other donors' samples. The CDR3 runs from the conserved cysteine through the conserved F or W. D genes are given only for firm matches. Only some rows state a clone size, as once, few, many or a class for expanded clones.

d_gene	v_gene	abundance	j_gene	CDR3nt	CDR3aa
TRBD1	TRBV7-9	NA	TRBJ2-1	TGTGCCAGCAGACCGACAGGGCCTTCCTACAATGAGCAGTTCTTC	CASRPTGPSYNEQFF
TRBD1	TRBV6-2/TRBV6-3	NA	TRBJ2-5	TGTGCCAGCAGTTACAGGAGAGCAGGGGGCGTAGAAGAGACCCAGTACTTC	CASSYRRAGGVEETQYF
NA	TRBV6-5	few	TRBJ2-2	TGTGCCAGCGGGGGGAGAGAATTGGCCGGGGAGCTGTTTTTT	CASGGRELAGELFF
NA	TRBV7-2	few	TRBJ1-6	TGTGCCAGCAGCTTAGCTGTTAATTCACCCCTCCACTTT	CASSLAVNSPLHF
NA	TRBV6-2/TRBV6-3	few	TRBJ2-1	TGTGCCAGCAGTTACTCTTTATCCGGGCCCCGCGGAGGCAATGAGCAGTTCTTC	CASSYSLSGPRGGNEQFF
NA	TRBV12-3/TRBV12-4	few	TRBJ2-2	TGTGCCAGCAGTCAGGGCCTCGGGGAGCTGTTTTTT	CASSQGLGELFF
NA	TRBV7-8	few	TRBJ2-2	TGTGCCAGCAGCTTAGCGCGCAGGTTCACCGGGGAGCTGTTTTTT	CASSLARRFTGELFF
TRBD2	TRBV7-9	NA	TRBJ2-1	TGTGCCAGCAGCTTAGTCGGGACTAGAGCCTACAATGAGCAGTTCTTC	CASSLVGTRAYNEQFF
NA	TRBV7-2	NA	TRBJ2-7	TGTGCCAGCAGCTTAGCCCCGGCAGGGAAGTCTTACGAGCAGTACTTC	CASSLAPAGKSYEQYF
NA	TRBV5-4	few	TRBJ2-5	TGTGCCAGCAGCCCAACGGGGAGAAAAGAGACCCAGTACTTC	CASSPTGRKETQYF
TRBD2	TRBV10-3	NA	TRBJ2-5	TGTGCCATCAGACGAGGGACTAGCGGGAGGCGAGAGACCCAGTACTTC	CAIRRGTSGRRETQYF
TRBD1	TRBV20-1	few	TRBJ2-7	TGCAGTGCGCAGGGACAGGATTCCTACGAGCAGTACTTC	CSAQGQDSYEQYF
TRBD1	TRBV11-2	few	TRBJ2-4	TGTGCCAGCAGCTTAGGACGGACAGGGATCATTCAGTACTTC	CASSLGRTGIIQYF
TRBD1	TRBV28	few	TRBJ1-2	TGTGCCAGCACCCGGACAGGGGGCAACTATGGCTACACCTTC	CASTRTGGNYGYTF
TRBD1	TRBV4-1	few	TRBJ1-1	TGCGCCAGCAGCCGGAACCAGCAGGGGGGAGGGACTGAAGCTTTCTTT	CASSRNQQGGGTEAFF
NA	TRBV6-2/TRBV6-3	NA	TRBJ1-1	TGTGCCACAAGTGCCCCAACCTCTATCGGACGGATTGAAGCTTTCTTT	CATSAPTSIGRIEAFF
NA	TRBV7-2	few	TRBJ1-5	TGTGCCAGCAGCTTAGGACCTTTTAGGGGTGAGCCCCAGCATTTT	CASSLGPFRGEPQHF
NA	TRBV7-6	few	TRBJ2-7	TGTGCCAGCAGCTTACTTCCTGCAGGGGACTACGAGCAGTACTTC	CASSLLPAGDYEQYF
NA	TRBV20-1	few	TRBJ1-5	TGCAGTGCTCCTAGAGGGAGGGGGAATCAGCCCCAGCATTTT	CSAPRGRGNQPQHF
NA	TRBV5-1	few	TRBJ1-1	TGCGCCAGCAGCTTGTCAGACGGCAGCCTCGTTGAAGCTTTCTTT	CASSLSDGSLVEAFF
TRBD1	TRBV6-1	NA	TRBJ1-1	TGTGCCATCACTCCCGGGACAGCAAACACTGAAGCTTTCTTT	CAITPGTANTEAFF
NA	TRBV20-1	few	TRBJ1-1	TGCAGTGCTAGAGAACTGACGAACACTGAAGCTTTCTTT	CSARELTNTEAFF
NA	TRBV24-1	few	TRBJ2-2	TGTGCCACCACGCCCGGCGGGACGAACACCGGGGAGCTGTTTTTT	CATTPGGTNTGELFF
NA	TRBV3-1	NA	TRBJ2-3	TGTGCCAGCAGCCTGACAGGACGGACAGATACGCAGTATTTT	CASSLTGRTDTQYF
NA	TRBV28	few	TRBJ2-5	TGTGCCAGCAGAAGCATGGGACGGAAGAAAGAGACCCAGTACTTC	CASRSMGRKKETQYF
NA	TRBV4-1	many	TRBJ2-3	TGCGCCAGCAGCCCTAGGGGTAGACAGAGTTCAGATACGCAGTATTTT	CASSPRGRQSSDTQYF
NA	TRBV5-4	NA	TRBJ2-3	TGTGCCAGCAGCACCGGAGTTGGCCCAGATACGCAGTATTTT	CASSTGVGPDTQYF
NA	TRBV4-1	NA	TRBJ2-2	TGCGCCAGCAGCCAAGGAGAATGGTGGGAGCTGTTTTTT	CASSQGEWWELFF
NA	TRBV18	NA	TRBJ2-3	TGTGCCAGCTCACCAGACGGAGATACGCAGTATTTT	CASSPDGDTQYF
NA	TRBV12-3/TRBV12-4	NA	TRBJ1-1	TGTGCCAGCAGTACCTCGACGAATAAAGCTTTCTTT	CASSTSTNKAFF
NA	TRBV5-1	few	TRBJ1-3	TGCGCCAGCAGCTCCCAAGGAGGAAAAGTTGGAAACACCATATATTTT	CASSSQGGKVGNTIYF
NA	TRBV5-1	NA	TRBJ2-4	TGCGCCAGCAGCTTGGGACAGGAGGGTAACATTCAGTACTTC	CASSLGQEGNIQYF
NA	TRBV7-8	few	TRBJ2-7	TGTGCCAGCAGCCCCCGAACAGTCGAGTCCCTCTACGAGCAGTACTTC	CASSPRTVESLYEQYF
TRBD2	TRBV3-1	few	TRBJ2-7	TGTGCCAGCAGCCCTACTAGCGCGCACTACGAGCAGTACTTC	CASSPTSAHYEQYF
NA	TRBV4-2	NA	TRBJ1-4	TGTGCCAGCAGCCCCGTTGTACCCAGTACTAATGAAAAACTGTTTTTT	CASSPVVPSTNEKLFF
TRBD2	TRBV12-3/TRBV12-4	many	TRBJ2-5	TGTGCCAGCAGTACTAGCGGTACTCTCCAAGAGACCCAGTACTTC	CASSTSGTLQETQYF
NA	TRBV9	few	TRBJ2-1	TGTGCCAGCAGCGCCACATACATTGGTGAGCAGTTCTTC	CASSATYIGEQFF
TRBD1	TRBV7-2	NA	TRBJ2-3	TGTGCCAGCAGCCCGCAAAGGACAGGCGGCACAGATACGCAGTATTTT	CASSPQRTGGTDTQYF
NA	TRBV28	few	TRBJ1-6	TGTGCCAGCAGGATTTTAGGGGGGAGAACTTATAATTCACCCCTCCACTTT	CASRILGGRTYNSPLHF
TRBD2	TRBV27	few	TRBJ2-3	TGTGCCAGCAGTTTAGCGGGGAGGGGCACAGATACGCAGTATTTT	CASSLAGRGTDTQYF
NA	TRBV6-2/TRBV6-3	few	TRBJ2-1	TGTGCCAGCAGTCCCAGGGTGAGGGCTTACAATGAGCAGTTCTTC	CASSPRVRAYNEQFF
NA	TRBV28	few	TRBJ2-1	TGTGCCAGCAGTTTAGTCGGGGGGCCGGGCAATGAGCAGTTCTTC	CASSLVGGPGNEQFF
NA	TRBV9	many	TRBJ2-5	TGTGCCAGCTCCCCGATGGCGGGGGAGACCCAGTACTTC	CASSPMAGETQYF
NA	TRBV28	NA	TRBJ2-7	TGTGCCAGCTTATCAGTGTTCTCCTACGAGCAGTACTTC	CASLSVFSYEQYF
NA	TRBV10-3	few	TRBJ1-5	TGTGCCATCAGTGAGTCGATAGGGGCGGGGAATCAGCCCCAGCATTTT	CAISESIGAGNQPQHF
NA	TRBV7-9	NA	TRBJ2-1	TGTGCCAGCAGCCCCCGCCTGTCCCCGGTTAATGAGCAGTTCTTC	CASSPRLSPVNEQFF
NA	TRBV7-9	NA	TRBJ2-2	TGTGCCAGCAGCCGCCAGGCAGGGTACACCGGGGAGCTGTTTTTT	CASSRQAGYTGELFF
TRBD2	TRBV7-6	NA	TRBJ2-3	TGTGCCAGCAGCTTAGGGGGGGGATACACAGATACGCAGTATTTT	CASSLGGGYTDTQYF
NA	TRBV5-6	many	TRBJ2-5	TGTGCCAGCAGCTTCAGAGACCAGGAGACCCAGTACTTC	CASSFRDQETQYF
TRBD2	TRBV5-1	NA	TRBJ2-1	TGCGCCAGCAGTTTGGCCCGGACTAGCGGGAGCGATGAGCAGTTCTTC	CASSLARTSGSDEQFF